This T cell receptor (beta chain) was sequenced for a study of T cells in Graves' hyperthyroidism and ophthalmopathy. The CDR3 consists of 16 residues. Germline CDR1 and CDR2: ENHRY and SYGVKD. V was cut by 6 bases and J by 0 bases, with 15 bases left in between. TCR beta CDR3 regions were amplified from RNA. HTBI primers were used for first-round RT-PCR of the TCR CDR3. MiXCR was run by TCRdb on the multiplex PCR reads, yielding one entry per CDR3 protein. This sample yields about 570,000 distinct CDR3 sequences, of which about 45% are seen a single time; roughly 19% belongs to the top ten. The TCR was taken from an adult woman with Graves' disease, either hyperthyroidism or ophthalmopathy (not recorded which). The chain carries TRBV10-3 and TRBJ1-5; a weak D match, TRBD1 (5 bases). The sample consisted of peripheral blood or thyroid tissue (not recorded which). CDR3 amino acids: CAISSLEGDSNQPQHF. The CDR3 bases are TGTGCCATCAGCAGCTTAGAAGGGGATAGCAATCAGCCCCAGCATTTT.